These 7 T cell receptor beta chains were sequenced from one sample in a study of technical replicates of blood from several donors. Libraries were prepared by immunoSEQ multiplex PCR; TCRdb keeps only in-frame clonotypes and omits some of them. The sample contains under 70,000 clones, 91% of which appear only once. The sample consisted of PBMCs. The receptors derive from a human donor in good health. Some clones in this sample may be carry-over from other donors' samples.

The rearrangement joins TRBV7-9 to TRBJ2-5, with 7 bases identical to TRBD2. The V segment lost 7 bases and the J segment 2 bases; nucleotides outside the gene matches: 7. The CDR3 runs to 14 residues. The germline CDR1 and CDR2 sequences are SEHNR and FQNEAQ (reference sequence). The CDR3 nucleotides read TGTGCCAGCACCCCTAGCGGAACTCAAGAGACCCAGTACTTC. Translating gives CASTPSGTQETQYF.

The chain combines TRBV19 with TRBJ2-1; 13 positions agree with TRBD2. Unmatched junction bases numbered 7, after V lost 4 bases and J lost 10 bases. The length of the CDR3 is 15 residues. Germline V gene lookup returns CDR1 LNHDA and CDR2 SQIVND (reference sequence). CDR3 amino acids: CASSTWTSGSREQFF. The CDR3 DNA reads TGTGCCAGTAGTACGTGGACTAGCGGGAGTCGGGAGCAGTTCTTC.

The V and J genes are TRBV29-1 and TRBJ2-7; 11 bases are shared with TRBD1. The junction had 3 bases not matched to a gene; V was cut back by 1 base and J by 10 bases. The CDR3 contains 12 residues. The V gene's germline CDR1 is SQVTM and CDR2 ANQGSEA. Written as DNA, the CDR3 is TGCAGCGTTGAAGCCGGGACAGGGGGTCAGTACTTC. Translated: CSVEAGTGGQYF.

Only a few counts were recorded for this clone. The V and J genes are TRBV7-3 and TRBJ1-2, with D unclear. V lost 4 bases and J lost 6, with 12 bases in between. The length of the CDR3 is 13 residues. Germline CDR1 and CDR2: SGHTA and FQGTGA. In nucleotides, the CDR3 is TGTGCCAGCAGCTCCAGTGGAGGGAATGGCTACACCTTC. Translation gives CASSSSGGNGYTF.

This chain joins TRBV2 and TRBJ2-2; possible D gene TRBD1, 5 bases. V lost 7 bases, J lost 6 bases, and 21 bases lay in between. The germline V gene has CDR1 SNHLY and CDR2 FYNNEI. The CDR3 runs to 16 residues. The CDR3 spells CASTKGLPQSPGELFF. The CDR3 nucleotides read TGTGCCAGCACCAAGGGGCTCCCTCAAAGTCCCGGGGAGCTGTTTTTT.

The chain is built from TRBV5-1 and TRBJ2-1, with 11 bases fitting TRBD1. Germline V gives CDR1 SGHRS, CDR2 YFSETQ. The CDR3 is made up of 21 amino acids. The V segment lost 5 bases and the J segment 0 bases; nucleotides outside the gene matches: 19. CDR3 DNA sequence: TGCGCCAGCAGTCCCCCCCCCGGGACAGGGGGAAAGAGGGACTCCTACAATGAGCAGTTCTTC. Encoded protein: CASSPPPGTGGKRDSYNEQFF. Based on the CDR3 plus reference TRBV5-1 and TRBJ2-1, the full variable domain is KAGVTQTPRYLIKTRGQQVTLSCSPISGHRSVSWYQQTPGQGLQFLFEYFSETQRNKGNFPGRFSGRQFSNSRSEMNVSTLELGDSALYLCASSPPPGTGGKRDSYNEQFFGPGTRLTVL.

The chain links TRBV27 to TRBJ1-1, with D unclear. Between the trimmed V and J ends, which lost 2 bases and 1 base, there was a span of 8 bases. Germline V lookup: CDR1 MNHEY, CDR2 SMNVEV (reference sequence). This CDR3 is built from 14 residues. The DNA for the CDR3 is TGTGCCAGCAGTTTAGCAGGAAAGAACACTGAAGCTTTCTTT. It is translated as CASSLAGKNTEAFF.